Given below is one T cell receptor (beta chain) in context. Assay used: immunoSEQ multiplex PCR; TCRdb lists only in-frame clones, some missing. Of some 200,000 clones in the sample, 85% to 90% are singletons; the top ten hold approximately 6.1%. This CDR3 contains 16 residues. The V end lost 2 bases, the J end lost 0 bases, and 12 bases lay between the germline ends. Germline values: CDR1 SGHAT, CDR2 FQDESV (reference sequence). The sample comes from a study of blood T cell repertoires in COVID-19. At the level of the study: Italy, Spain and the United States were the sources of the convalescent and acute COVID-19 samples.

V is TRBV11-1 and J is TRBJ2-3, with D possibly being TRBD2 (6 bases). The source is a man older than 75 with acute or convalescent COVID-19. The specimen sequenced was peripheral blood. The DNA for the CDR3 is TGTGCCAGCAGCTTATTGTCCGGGGGTAGCACAGATACGCAGTATTTT. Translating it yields CASSLLSGGSTDTQYF.